This is a list of T cell receptor beta chains from one sample in a study of OX40 agonist ivuxolimab in advanced cancers. The table came from immunoSEQ multiplex PCR; TCRdb's copy has only in-frame clones and leaves some out. The sample contains about 77,000 clones, about 90% of which appear only once. Sample: CD4+ or CD8+ T cells sorted from blood, taken in a trial of the OX40 agonist ivuxolimab. Receptors were obtained from an adult with an advanced solid tumor such as melanoma, head and neck, liver or kidney cancer. Both conserved end residues are part of each CDR3. The D gene is left open where the match is weak.

>.|TRBJ1-5|TRBV7-7
CASSRGPNQPQHF
TGTGCTAGCAGCCGGGGCCCAAATCAGCCCCAGCATTTT
>TRBD2|TRBJ2-1|TRBV2
CASRGTSAYNEQFF
TGTGCCAGCCGTGGGACTAGCGCATACAATGAGCAGTTCTTC
>.|TRBJ2-7|TRBV7-9
CASSLVGVTYEQYF
TGTGCCAGCAGCTTGGTAGGCGTCACCTACGAGCAGTACTTC
>.|TRBJ1-2|TRBV15
CATSRDLTVNYGYTF
TGTGCCACCAGCAGGGACCTGACAGTTAACTATGGCTACACCTTC
>TRBD1|TRBJ2-7|TRBV19
CASSTGQGAYEQYF
TGTGCCAGTAGTACGGGACAGGGGGCCTACGAGCAGTACTTC
>TRBD2|TRBJ2-3|TRBV5-1
CASSLPGLATDTQYF
TGCGCCAGCAGCTTACCGGGACTAGCCACAGATACGCAGTATTTT
>TRBD2|TRBJ2-2|TRBV7-2
CASSSPGGPTGELFF
TGTGCCAGCAGCAGCCCGGGGGGGCCCACCGGGGAGCTGTTTTTT
>.|TRBJ2-7|TRBV18
CASSLSLSEQYF
TGTGCCAGCTCACTCTCTTTATCAGAGCAGTACTTC
>.|TRBJ1-3|TRBV5-4
CASSYWGAGGNTIYF
TGTGCCAGCAGCTATTGGGGGGCGGGCGGAAACACCATATATTTT
>.|TRBJ1-4|TRBV28
CASSTSGEGEKLFF
TGTGCCAGCAGTACCTCAGGTGAGGGAGAAAAACTGTTTTTT
>TRBD2|TRBJ2-3|TRBV11-2
CASSPGGAPDTQYF
TGTGCCAGCAGCCCCGGGGGGGCCCCAGATACGCAGTATTTT
>TRBD1|TRBJ1-4|TRBV29-1
CSATGQGAEKLFF
TGCAGCGCCACAGGACAGGGGGCTGAAAAACTGTTTTTT
>.|TRBJ1-5|TRBV19
CASSMEGNQPQHF
TGTGCCAGTAGTATGGAGGGCAATCAGCCCCAGCATTTT
>TRBD1|TRBJ2-1|TRBV6-1
CASSEKDRYYNEQFF
TGTGCCAGCAGTGAGAAGGACAGGTACTACAATGAGCAGTTCTTC
>.|TRBJ2-3|TRBV14
CASSQAQRASTDTQYF
TGTGCCAGCAGCCAAGCCCAGCGGGCTAGCACAGATACGCAGTATTTT